A selection of T cell receptor beta chains follows, all from one sample in a study of T-cell reconstitution after alpha-beta-depleted transplantation in children. Each CDR3 protein is one row after TCRdb ran MiXCR on the PCR reads. This table has 350,000 to 400,000 distinct CDR3 sequences, around 21% appearing once. The material was PBMCs from the stem cell graft donor, obtained from the stem cell graft. These receptors came from a human donor who donated a stem cell graft to a child with acute myeloid leukemia. The conserved cysteine and the conserved F or W are not part of the CDR3 here. D genes are given only for firm matches.

V,J,D,length,CDR3
TRBV12-3/TRBV12-4,TRBJ2-7,-,13,ASSLSDSIIDEQY
TRBV29-1,TRBJ2-1,-,9,SVNRYNEQF
TRBV6-1,TRBJ2-7,TRBD2,12,ASRSGILSYEQY
TRBV20-1,TRBJ2-1,TRBD2,13,SARVRGEGHNEQF
TRBV6-2/TRBV6-3,TRBJ2-3,TRBD1,15,ASSLGTGYGVRDTQY
TRBV15,TRBJ2-7,-,13,ATSRDPTTTYEQY
TRBV4-3,TRBJ2-3,-,16,ASSQDQGGWGPADTQY
TRBV18,TRBJ2-7,TRBD1,12,ASSPTGTAYEQY
TRBV10-3,TRBJ1-4,TRBD1,14,ASREGRGQGDEKLF
TRBV15,TRBJ1-5,-,12,ATSRPDSNQPQH
TRBV12-3/TRBV12-4,TRBJ2-7,-,10,ASRDLTYEQY
TRBV29-1,TRBJ2-5,-,12,SAGGAAGPETQY
TRBV7-9,TRBJ2-7,-,13,ASSLERSGIHEQY
TRBV20-1,TRBJ2-7,TRBD2,12,SVLEGTTGGEQY
TRBV6-1,TRBJ2-1,TRBD2,12,ASFLGLARDEQF
TRBV12-3/TRBV12-4,TRBJ2-7,TRBD1,11,ASSLAGGWEQY
TRBV4-1,TRBJ2-5,-,12,ASSQGAGVETQY
TRBV24-1,TRBJ2-7,TRBD1,12,ATSSGTETYEQY
TRBV29-1,TRBJ2-1,TRBD1,14,SGGTGARSSYNEQF
TRBV3-1,TRBJ2-7,-,12,ASSQRRDSYEQY
TRBV27,TRBJ2-7,TRBD2,10,ARTSGAYEQY
TRBV7-3,TRBJ2-1,-,14,ASSDNGGGSYNEQF
TRBV7-2,TRBJ2-1,-,10,ASCYSPYEQF
TRBV12-3/TRBV12-4,TRBJ2-5,-,13,ASKERRTAGETQY
TRBV6-1,TRBJ2-1,-,12,ASSDTGVPNEQF
TRBV29-1,TRBJ2-7,-,10,SVIGNSYEQY
TRBV29-1,TRBJ2-1,TRBD1,12,SGRGTSGYNEQF
TRBV20-1,TRBJ2-1,-,11,SARDRLSHEQF
TRBV11-3,TRBJ2-3,TRBD2,13,ASSSLAGAVDTQY
TRBV20-1,TRBJ2-2,TRBD2,14,SARDLAGDYTGELF
TRBV4-3,TRBJ2-7,TRBD2,12,ASSHQAGAHEQY
TRBV29-1,TRBJ1-3,-,11,SVVGLAVNTIY
TRBV7-6,TRBJ2-7,-,12,AGSAAGSAYEQY
TRBV20-1,TRBJ2-3,TRBD2,13,SADGIAGGTDTQY
TRBV6-5,TRBJ2-2,-,10,ASTAGLGELF
TRBV12-5,TRBJ2-1,-,12,ASGLTGEYNEQF
TRBV11-1,TRBJ2-6,TRBD1,18,ASSLLDWGQGPSGANVLT
TRBV12-3/TRBV12-4,TRBJ1-1,-,10,ASSLWSGQAF
TRBV7-8,TRBJ2-1,-,15,ASSLGRGAQGSNEQF
TRBV15,TRBJ2-1,-,15,ATSRSEGALTTNEQF
TRBV6-1,TRBJ2-1,TRBD2,13,ASRSSGSWDNEQF
TRBV29-1,TRBJ2-5,-,12,SAGYPGTGETQY
TRBV12-3/TRBV12-4,TRBJ2-1,TRBD2,11,APPRPAGDEQF
TRBV3-1,TRBJ1-1,-,13,ASSQDMWGPTEAF
TRBV28,TRBJ1-1,-,16,ASSLSFSRLLGDTEAF
TRBV25-1,TRBJ2-7,-,9,ATGGTYEQY
TRBV4-3,TRBJ2-4,TRBD2,15,ASSQELAGLAKNIQY
TRBV5-1,TRBJ2-7,TRBD1,14,ASSLAVGTVPYEQY
TRBV20-1,TRBJ2-3,TRBD2,11,SAGTSVRDTQY
TRBV7-8,TRBJ2-5,TRBD1,11,ASSATGKETQY
TRBV4-3,TRBJ1-1,-,14,ASSQDMGAPNTEAF
TRBV20-1,TRBJ1-4,-,10,SARPDNEKLF
TRBV29-1,TRBJ2-1,-,9,SVHQVDEQF
TRBV24-1,TRBJ2-2,-,13,ATSGRGRDTGELF
TRBV27,TRBJ2-1,-,13,ATRQGAESYNEQF
TRBV12-3/TRBV12-4,TRBJ1-5,-,10,ASARGNQPQH
TRBV9,TRBJ2-1,TRBD2,16,ASSAIPLSGSSYNEQF
TRBV6-1,TRBJ2-5,TRBD1,18,ASSAERDRVFGSVKETQY
TRBV18,TRBJ2-7,TRBD2,13,ASSPPPSGRNEQY
TRBV12-3/TRBV12-4,TRBJ1-5,TRBD1,12,ASSLDRVDQPQH